Listed below are T cell receptor beta chains from one sample, sequenced in a study of blood T cell repertoires in COVID-19. Using immunoSEQ multiplex PCR, the repertoire was profiled, and TCRdb retains in-frame clones only, with some absent. The sample shows fewer than 250,000 clones, around four fifths of them seen only once. The specimen sequenced was peripheral blood. The receptors here all came from a man aged 30-40 years with active or convalescent COVID-19. Each CDR3 is given with its conserved first and last residue. The D gene is left open where the match is weak. Clone size appears in some rows only: once, few, many, or a class for an expanded clone.

size: once; V: TRBV6-2/TRBV6-3; length: 16; J: TRBJ2-5; D: TRBD2; CDR3: CASSYSGTSKYQTQYF; DNA: TGTGCCAGCAGTTACTCCGGGACTAGTAAATATCAGACCCAGTACTTC
size: NA; V: TRBV19; length: 15; J: TRBJ2-1; D: TRBD2; CDR3: CASRTSGDYYNEQFF; DNA: TGTGCCAGTAGGACTAGCGGGGACTACTACAATGAGCAGTTCTTC
size: NA; V: TRBV4-1; length: 13; J: TRBJ1-4; D: NA; CDR3: CASARGGHEKLFF; DNA: TGCGCCAGTGCTAGGGGGGGACATGAAAAACTGTTTTTT
size: NA; V: TRBV18; length: 18; J: TRBJ1-3; D: NA; CDR3: CASSPPLHPGAFGNTIYF; DNA: TGTGCCAGCTCACCACCTCTACATCCAGGGGCCTTCGGAAACACCATATATTTT
size: NA; V: TRBV27; length: 15; J: TRBJ1-2; D: TRBD1; CDR3: CATRDRELRWNGYTF; DNA: TGTGCCACCCGGGACAGGGAGCTACGTTGGAATGGCTACACCTTC
size: once; V: TRBV5-1; length: 17; J: TRBJ2-1; D: TRBD1; CDR3: CASSGRDRGVSYNEQFF; DNA: TGCGCCAGCAGCGGCCGGGACAGGGGTGTCTCCTACAATGAGCAGTTCTTC
size: NA; V: TRBV4-3; length: 16; J: TRBJ2-1; D: NA; CDR3: CASSQDLANPYNEQFF; DNA: TGCGCCAGCAGCCAAGATCTAGCGAACCCCTACAATGAGCAGTTCTTC
size: once; V: TRBV2; length: 13; J: TRBJ1-1; D: NA; CDR3: CASSEESDTEAFF; DNA: TGTGCCAGCAGTGAGGAGTCGGACACTGAAGCTTTCTTT
size: NA; V: TRBV7-9; length: 13; J: TRBJ2-5; D: TRBD2; CDR3: CASSLPPGGTQYF; DNA: TGTGCCAGCAGCTTGCCCCCGGGAGGGACCCAGTACTTC
size: NA; V: TRBV30; length: 11; J: TRBJ1-3; D: NA; CDR3: CALTSRNTIYF; DNA: TGTGCCTTGACATCTCGAAACACCATATATTTT
size: NA; V: TRBV18; length: 13; J: TRBJ1-4; D: TRBD1; CDR3: CASSPGQDEKLFF; DNA: TGTGCCAGCTCACCAGGACAGGATGAAAAACTGTTTTTT
size: NA; V: TRBV5-1; length: 16; J: TRBJ2-5; D: TRBD2; CDR3: CASSWGGASGQETQYF; DNA: TGCGCCAGCAGCTGGGGTGGGGCTAGCGGCCAAGAGACCCAGTACTTC
size: few; V: TRBV19; length: 13; J: TRBJ1-5; D: NA; CDR3: CASSMQGGQPQHF; DNA: TGTGCCAGTAGCATGCAGGGTGGTCAGCCCCAGCATTTT
size: NA; V: TRBV2; length: 12; J: TRBJ2-7; D: TRBD1; CDR3: CASTPTGSEQYF; DNA: TGTGCCAGCACCCCGACAGGGAGCGAGCAGTACTTC
size: NA; V: TRBV7-6; length: 16; J: TRBJ2-3; D: TRBD2; CDR3: CASSFRLAGAVDTQYF; DNA: TGTGCCAGCAGCTTCCGCCTAGCGGGGGCTGTAGATACGCAGTATTTT
size: NA; V: TRBV27; length: 14; J: TRBJ2-3; D: TRBD2; CDR3: CASKGGRGTDTQYF; DNA: TGTGCCAGCAAGGGCGGGAGGGGCACAGATACGCAGTATTTT
size: NA; V: TRBV11-2; length: 15; J: TRBJ1-4; D: TRBD1; CDR3: CASSSGQGGNEKLFF; DNA: TGTGCCAGCAGCTCCGGCCAGGGGGGTAATGAAAAACTGTTTTTT
size: once; V: TRBV3-1/TRBV3-2; length: 15; J: TRBJ1-1; D: NA; CDR3: CASSQRPGVNTEAFF; DNA: TGTGCCAGCAGCCAAAGACCCGGGGTGAACACTGAAGCTTTCTTT
size: NA; V: TRBV15; length: 16; J: TRBJ2-2; D: NA; CDR3: CATSRLFGTIGGELFF; DNA: TGTGCCACCAGCAGGCTCTTCGGGACAATTGGCGGGGAGCTGTTTTTT
size: many; V: TRBV24-1; length: 15; J: TRBJ1-2; D: TRBD1; CDR3: CATSDRDRGLRGYTF; DNA: TGTGCCACCAGTGATAGGGACAGGGGGCTACGGGGCTACACCTTC
size: NA; V: TRBV6-5; length: 15; J: TRBJ2-7; D: TRBD2; CDR3: CASSDQPTSGVEQYF; DNA: TGTGCCAGCAGCGACCAACCCACTAGCGGGGTCGAGCAGTACTTC
size: NA; V: TRBV13; length: 15; J: TRBJ1-3; D: TRBD1; CDR3: CASSRDRVSGNTIYF; DNA: TGTGCCAGCAGCAGGGACAGGGTCTCTGGAAACACCATATATTTT
size: NA; V: TRBV2; length: 21; J: TRBJ1-1; D: TRBD1; CDR3: CASSEPTVFRGPDLIVTEAFF; DNA: TGTGCCAGCAGTGAACCGACCGTCTTCAGGGGGCCTGACCTTATCGTCACTGAAGCTTTCTTT
size: NA; V: TRBV5-6; length: 13; J: TRBJ1-2; D: NA; CDR3: CASSLDRLYGYTF; DNA: TGTGCCAGCAGCTTGGACAGGTTATATGGCTACACCTTC